One and the same sample provided the 26 T cell receptor beta chains below, sequenced in a study of human T cells and chemical hapten exposure. Stated time point: patch test 1, 2 weeks after DPC sensitization. Treatment of the sample: therapeutic diphenylcyclopropenone sensitization with weekly scalp DPC. TCRdb re-called the RACE reads through MiXCR, storing one row per CDR3 protein. Seen here are about 340,000 distinct CDR3 sequences, around 7% observed once, and the top ten hold more than 7%. The material sequenced was whole blood, taken in connection with sensitization to the hapten diphenylcyclopropenone (DPC). These receptors all come from a woman aged 18-29 years with alopecia areata. Some clones in this sample may be carry-over from other donors' samples.

The sample holds a few counts of this clonotype. This chain links TRBV5-1 with TRBJ2-1; TRBD2 matches at 8 bases. The CDR3 spans 16 residues. From germline, CDR1 is SGHRS and CDR2 YFSETQ. V dropped 1 base and J dropped 7; count of bases not matched to a gene: 10. The DNA for the CDR3 is TGCGCCAGCAGCTTGAGGCCCGGGGGGGCTGTGAATGAGCAGTTCTTC. Amino acids: CASSLRPGGAVNEQFF.

This clonotype was found many times. V and J are TRBV7-8 and TRBJ2-6; TRBD1 aligns across 10 bases. Germline V gene data show CDR1 as SGHVS and CDR2 as FQNEAQ. V lost 5 bases and J lost 0; bases outside the gene matches: 4. CDR3 length: 17 amino acids. The CDR3 DNA sequence: TGTGCCAGCAGCAACCGGGACAGGGGCTCTGGGGCCAACGTCCTGACTTTC. Protein product: CASSNRDRGSGANVLTF.

The chain carries TRBV7-3 and TRBJ1-5; D unresolved. The germline V and J ends were trimmed by 10 bases and 1 base, with 14 bases remaining between them. CDR1 SGHTA and CDR2 FQGTGA come from the germline V gene. CDR3 length: 14 amino acids. The CDR3 is CANRTVESNQPQHF. Here the CDR3 DNA reads TGTGCCAATCGGACCGTAGAGAGCAATCAGCCCCAGCATTTT.

At least ten counts were recorded for this clonotype. This chain joins TRBV12-3 or TRBV12-4 and TRBJ1-5; 7 bases agree with TRBD1. The CDR3 has 15 residues. The V gene end was trimmed by 4 bases and the J gene end by 4 bases; junction bases not matched to a gene: 7. DNA for the CDR3: TGTGCCAGCAGTTCGGGACAGTCCAAGAATCAGCCCCAGCATTTT. Protein: CASSSGQSKNQPQHF.

The gene calls are TRBV10-3 and TRBJ2-2; possibly TRBD1 for D (7 bases). The V gene's germline CDR1 is ENHRY and CDR2 SYGVKD. Trimming took off 10 bases at V and 3 bases at J, with 15 bases between the two ends. The CDR3 is made up of 14 amino acids. The CDR3 spells CATTGRGDTGELFF. The CDR3, as DNA: TGTGCCACCACAGGCAGGGGGGACACCGGGGAGCTGTTTTTT.

This clonotype showed up many times. The genes are TRBV10-3 and TRBJ2-3; D is unresolved. The CDR3 length is 14 residues. The V and J ends lost 10 bases and 1 base respectively, with 15 bases between them. The germline V gene has CDR1 ENHRY and CDR2 SYGVKD. CDR3 in DNA: TGTGCCACCAACCGGGTCGACGGCACAGATACGCAGTATTTT. Its translation is CATNRVDGTDTQYF.

In this sample, this clonotype turned up a few times. This chain uses TRBV12-3 or TRBV12-4 with TRBJ2-1; 8 nucleotides line up with TRBD2. V trimming: 7 bases; J trimming: 10 bases; junction bases outside the gene matches: 18. This CDR3 region has 16 residues. DNA for the CDR3: TGTGCCAGCACCGAAAAGAACCAGCGGGGGTTGGGCGAGCAGTTCTTC. This sequence encodes CASTEKNQRGLGEQFF.

In its sample, this clonotype was seen many times. The rearrangement joins TRBV14 to TRBJ2-4, with 7 positions matching TRBD1. The germline gives CDR1 SGHDN, CDR2 FVKESK. The CDR3 spans 17 residues. The trim removed 0 bases at V and 2 bases at J, leaving 7 bases unmatched. CDR3 in amino acids: CASSQDETTGTKNIQYF. As DNA, the CDR3 is TGTGCCAGCAGCCAAGACGAGACGACAGGGACCAAAAACATTCAGTACTTC.

This clonotype was counted between two and nine times. The chain is built from TRBV12-3 or TRBV12-4 and TRBJ1-6, with D unresolved. V gave up 6 bases and J gave up 8 bases, with 17 bases separating them. This CDR3 has 15 amino acids. CDR3 in amino acids: CASSIPGRSYSPLHF. CDR3 DNA sequence: TGTGCCAGCAGCATTCCGGGCCGTTCTTATTCACCCCTCCACTTT.

The sample holds many counts of this clonotype. V gene TRBV29-1 combines with J gene TRBJ2-1, with 10 bases identical to TRBD2. This CDR3 has 14 amino acids. Germline V gives CDR1 SQVTM, CDR2 ANQGSEA. The V segment lost 4 bases and the J segment 8 bases; nucleotides outside the gene matches: 8. The chain's CDR3 is CSVAAGGPGYEQFF. The CDR3 DNA is TGCAGCGTTGCAGCGGGGGGGCCGGGATATGAGCAGTTCTTC.

This clonotype turned up a few times. This rearrangement joins TRBV7-2 to TRBJ2-3, with 8 bases that match TRBD2. Per germline, CDR1 SGHTA and CDR2 FQGNSA. The CDR3 is made up of 15 amino acids. Trimming at V came to 8 bases and at J to 7 bases, leaving 14 bases not matched to a gene. The CDR3 bases are TGTGCCAGCGCCCTGACTAGCGCTCAGGGTAATACGCAGTATTTT. Translated, it gives CASALTSAQGNTQYF.

The V gene is TRBV20-1, the J gene TRBJ2-3; 7 bases match TRBD2. The trim removed 3 bases at V and 4 bases at J, leaving 16 bases unmatched. The germline gives CDR1 DFQATT, CDR2 SNEGSKA (reference sequence). The CDR3 spans 17 residues. This CDR3 reads CSASPVVGTTGSDTQYF. DNA for the CDR3: TGCAGTGCTAGTCCGGTTGTGGGGACTACAGGATCAGATACGCAGTATTTT.

The chain is built from TRBV5-1 and TRBJ2-3; 9 bases agree with TRBD2. In germline, CDR1 is SGHRS, CDR2 YFSETQ. The CDR3 length is 16 residues. Trimming at V came to 4 bases and at J to 6 bases, leaving 12 bases not matched to a gene. The CDR3 reads CASSLQMGSGGDTQYF. DNA of the CDR3: TGCGCCAGCAGCCTCCAGATGGGCAGCGGGGGGGATACGCAGTATTTT. Full variable domain (missing parts from reference TRBV5-1 and TRBJ2-3): KAGVTQTPRYLIKTRGQQVTLSCSPISGHRSVSWYQQTPGQGLQFLFEYFSETQRNKGNFPGRFSGRQFSNSRSEMNVSTLELGDSALYLCASSLQMGSGGDTQYFGPGTRLTVL.

V and J are TRBV6-6 and TRBJ2-1, with D possibly matching TRBD2 (6 bases). V was clipped by 6 bases and J by 7 bases, with 13 bases between them. The CDR3 has 13 amino acids. Looked up from germline, CDR1 is MNHNY and CDR2 is SVGAGI (reference sequence). The CDR3 coding sequence is TGTGCCAGCAGACTAGCTCTATCAAATGAGCAGTTCTTC. Residues: CASRLALSNEQFF.

The chain carries TRBV9 and TRBJ2-3; 12 bases are a match to TRBD2. This CDR3 is 20 amino acids long. Germline V gene data show CDR1 as SGDLS and CDR2 as YYNGEE. The V segment lost 4 bases and the J segment 3 bases; nucleotides outside the gene matches: 18. The CDR3 sequence is CASSKTSGGPSIRNTDTQYF. The CDR3 nucleotides are TGTGCCAGCAGCAAAACTAGCGGGGGGCCGTCCATCCGTAATACAGATACGCAGTATTTT.

This clonotype was seen many times. This sequence joins TRBV6-4 and TRBJ2-1; D tentatively reads TRBD1 or TRBD2 (6 bases each). The V end lost 2 bases, the J end lost 5 bases, and 16 bases lay between the germline ends. The CDR3 spans 16 residues. Germline-derived CDR1 and CDR2 are MRHNA and SNTAGT. DNA for the CDR3: TGTGCCAGCAGTGACAGGGTGGTGGGGGGCCACAATGAGCAGTTCTTC. It yields the protein CASSDRVVGGHNEQFF.

Ten or more counts support this clonotype. V and J are TRBV12-3 or TRBV12-4 and TRBJ1-1; weak D call: TRBD1 (5 bases). Trimming took off 4 bases at V and 4 bases at J, with 10 bases between the two ends. The CDR3 consists of 13 residues. In DNA, the CDR3 is TGTGCCAGCAGTTACCCAGGGCCCACTGAAGCTTTCTTT. Its translation is CASSYPGPTEAFF.

This clonotype has at least ten counts. The CDR3 sequence is CASSQEILDTQYF. The CDR3 DNA reads TGCGCCAGCAGCCAAGAAATCCTAGATACGCAGTATTTT. This chain uses TRBV4-3 with TRBJ2-3; D remains unclear. This CDR3 has 13 residues. Trimming pared 0 bases from V and 5 bases from J, leaving 6 bases between. CDR1 is LGHNA, CDR2 YSLEER, per germline.

The chain carries TRBV6-5 and TRBJ2-5; possible D gene TRBD2, 6 bases. Trimming cost V 6 bases and J 2 bases, with 13 bases left between them. The CDR3 runs to 14 residues. The germline gives CDR1 MNHEY, CDR2 SVGAGI. CDR3 nucleotides: TGTGCCAGCAGCGACCTAGCGAATCAAGAGACCCAGTACTTC. Encoded protein: CASSDLANQETQYF.

There are many counts of this clonotype. The rearrangement uses TRBV5-5 and TRBJ2-3, with TRBD1 matching over 10 bases. After removal of 2 bases from V and 1 base from J, the junction contained 1 base not matched to a gene. The CDR3 loop spans 15 amino acids. From germline, CDR1 is SGHKS and CDR2 YYEKEE (reference sequence). The CDR3 DNA is TGTGCCAGCAGCTTTGACAGGGGGCGCACAGATACGCAGTATTTT. It specifies CASSFDRGRTDTQYF. Supplemented by reference TRBV5-5 and TRBJ2-3, the full variable domain reads DAGVTQSPTHLIKTRGQQVTLRCSPISGHKSVSWYQQVLGQGPQFIFQYYEKEERGRGNFPDRFSARQFPNYSSELNVNALLLGDSALYLCASSFDRGRTDTQYFGPGTRLTVL.

In its sample, this clonotype was seen a few times. The chain uses TRBV7-8 and TRBJ1-5; D unresolved. The CDR3 is 16 amino acids. Per the germline V gene, CDR1 is SGHVS and CDR2 is FQNEAQ. Trimming took off 0 bases at V and 7 bases at J, with 16 bases between the two ends. The CDR3 DNA reads as TGTGCCAGCAGCTTAGCGGGAGGCGCCCCCGGCCAGCCCCAGCATTTT. It codes for CASSLAGGAPGQPQHF.

Ten or more counts support this clonotype. The chain has TRBV7-9 and TRBJ1-1, with 7 positions matching TRBD1. The CDR3 sequence is 15 residues long. Trimming cost V 4 bases and J 6 bases; bases outside gene matches: 11. Per the germline V gene, CDR1 is SEHNR and CDR2 is FQNEAQ (reference sequence). The DNA for the CDR3 is TGTGCCAGCAGCTCCCTGATTGACAGGGCAGCTGAAGCTTTCTTT. This gives the protein CASSSLIDRAAEAFF. The whole variable domain, remainder taken from reference TRBV7-9 and TRBJ1-1, is DTGVSQNPRHKITKRGQNVTFRCDPISEHNRLYWYRQTLGQGPEFLTYFQNEAQLEKSRLLSDRFSAERPKGSFSTLEIQRTEQGDSAMYLCASSSLIDRAAEAFFGQGTRLTVV.

The table lists this clonotype with many counts. The chain carries TRBV15 and TRBJ1-3; D is ambiguous. CDR3 length equals 14 residues. V lost 6 bases to trimming and J lost 0 bases, with 9 bases between them. CDR1 is LNHNV, CDR2 YYDKDF, per germline (reference sequence). CDR3 sequence reads: CATRHSSSGNTIYF. The CDR3 DNA is TGTGCCACCAGGCACTCAAGCTCTGGAAACACCATATATTTT.

The V and J genes are TRBV20-1 and TRBJ2-3; 9 bases agree with TRBD2. The CDR3 loop spans 17 amino acids. Germline V gene data show CDR1 as DFQATT and CDR2 as SNEGSKA (reference sequence). The trim removed 6 bases at V and 4 bases at J, leaving 17 bases unmatched. The CDR3 loop reads CSAPSREAGGWADTQYF. In DNA, the CDR3 is TGCAGTGCGCCCTCCCGGGAAGCGGGGGGTTGGGCAGATACGCAGTATTTT.

This clonotype was detected only a few times. The chain combines TRBV3-1 with TRBJ2-3; D gene unclear. Trimming left V 0 bases short and J 3 bases short, with 16 bases between. The CDR3 spans 17 residues. Germline V lookup: CDR1 LGHDT, CDR2 YNNKEL (reference sequence). CDR3 sequence (DNA): TGTGCCAGCAGCCAAGATGTAGTGATGGGTCGGACAGATACGCAGTATTTT. It is translated as CASSQDVVMGRTDTQYF.

The chain couples TRBV6-5 to TRBJ2-3, with D hard to call. The V gene's germline CDR1 is MNHEY and CDR2 SVGAGI. Trimming shortened V by 2 bases and J by 2 bases, and 8 bases separated the two germline ends. This CDR3 is built from 14 residues. DNA for the CDR3: TGTGCCAGCAGTTACCGCTCATACACAGATACGCAGTATTTT. It yields the protein CASSYRSYTDTQYF.